These T cell receptor beta chains were read from a single sample in a study of T cell responses to AZD1222 COVID-19 vaccine. Clones were sequenced by immunoSEQ multiplex PCR, and TCRdb holds only the in-frame ones, with some missing. The profile shows some 140,000 clones, 84% of them singletons. Specimen: peripheral blood, collected on day 0 of AZD1222 vaccination. The receptors come from an adult in good health. Each CDR3 is given with its conserved first and last residue. D genes are given only for firm matches. A row's size may be missing; if present it is once, few, many or a size class.

D gene: TRBD1
V gene: TRBV24-1
clone size: -
J gene: TRBJ1-2
CDR3 protein: CASSGQGNYGYTF
CDR3 DNA: TGTGCCTCCTCCGGACAGGGGAACTATGGCTACACCTTC

D gene: -
V gene: TRBV28
clone size: -
J gene: TRBJ2-3
CDR3 protein: CASSPLDRSTDTQYF
CDR3 DNA: TGTGCCAGCAGCCCCCTTGACAGATCCACAGATACGCAGTATTTT

D gene: -
V gene: TRBV7-9
clone size: few
J gene: TRBJ1-4
CDR3 protein: CASSLLTNEKLFF
CDR3 DNA: TGTGCCAGCAGCTTACTGACTAATGAAAAACTGTTTTTT

D gene: -
V gene: TRBV5-4
clone size: -
J gene: TRBJ2-3
CDR3 protein: CASTPGGLRADTQYF
CDR3 DNA: TGTGCCAGCACCCCTGGGGGCCTTCGGGCAGATACGCAGTATTTT

D gene: TRBD1
V gene: TRBV29-1
clone size: -
J gene: TRBJ1-1
CDR3 protein: CSGTGTANTEAFF
CDR3 DNA: TGCAGCGGAACCGGGACAGCGAACACTGAAGCTTTCTTT

D gene: TRBD1
V gene: TRBV28
clone size: -
J gene: TRBJ1-2
CDR3 protein: CASSTGGRVYGYTF
CDR3 DNA: TGTGCCAGCAGTACAGGGGGGCGAGTATATGGCTACACCTTC

D gene: -
V gene: TRBV28
clone size: -
J gene: TRBJ1-5
CDR3 protein: CASSPPRRGGQPQHF
CDR3 DNA: TGTGCCAGCAGCCCCCCCAGAAGGGGAGGTCAGCCCCAGCATTTT

D gene: TRBD1
V gene: TRBV6-6
clone size: -
J gene: TRBJ1-5
CDR3 protein: CASSPNPGQASNQPQHF
CDR3 DNA: TGTGCCAGCAGTCCTAACCCGGGACAGGCAAGCAATCAGCCCCAGCATTTT

D gene: -
V gene: TRBV5-1
clone size: -
J gene: TRBJ2-2
CDR3 protein: CASSSGTTNTGELFF
CDR3 DNA: TGCGCCAGCAGCTCCGGGACAACGAACACCGGGGAGCTGTTTTTT

D gene: -
V gene: TRBV4-1
clone size: -
J gene: TRBJ2-7
CDR3 protein: CASSQEKGSLVYEQYF
CDR3 DNA: TGCGCCAGCAGCCAAGAAAAGGGCAGCCTTGTCTACGAGCAGTACTTC

D gene: TRBD1
V gene: TRBV30
clone size: -
J gene: TRBJ1-6
CDR3 protein: CAWRRTGESNSPLHF
CDR3 DNA: TGTGCCTGGAGGAGGACAGGGGAAAGTAATTCACCCCTCCACTTT

D gene: -
V gene: TRBV11-2
clone size: -
J gene: TRBJ1-2
CDR3 protein: CASSPDSYGYTF
CDR3 DNA: TGTGCCAGCAGCCCAGACAGCTATGGCTACACCTTC

D gene: TRBD2
V gene: TRBV6-6
clone size: -
J gene: TRBJ2-3
CDR3 protein: CASSPSGGPYSTDTQYF
CDR3 DNA: TGTGCCAGCAGTCCTAGCGGGGGCCCCTATAGCACAGATACGCAGTATTTT

D gene: -
V gene: TRBV5-6
clone size: -
J gene: TRBJ1-2
CDR3 protein: CASSLGPGSITYYGYTF
CDR3 DNA: TGTGCCAGCAGCTTGGGACCCGGCTCTATTACCTACTATGGCTACACCTTC

D gene: -
V gene: TRBV7-8
clone size: -
J gene: TRBJ2-3
CDR3 protein: CASSLPGSDTDTQYF
CDR3 DNA: TGTGCCAGCAGCTTACCGGGCTCGGACACAGATACGCAGTATTTT

D gene: -
V gene: TRBV3-1/TRBV3-2
clone size: -
J gene: TRBJ2-7
CDR3 protein: CASSHSPSTGFYYEQYF
CDR3 DNA: TGTGCCAGCAGCCATTCTCCCTCAACCGGCTTTTACTACGAGCAGTACTTC

D gene: -
V gene: TRBV10-3
clone size: -
J gene: TRBJ1-1
CDR3 protein: CAIKDSLNTEAFF
CDR3 DNA: TGTGCCATCAAAGACTCATTGAACACTGAAGCTTTCTTT

D gene: TRBD1
V gene: TRBV9
clone size: -
J gene: TRBJ1-3
CDR3 protein: CASSVAADRAGNTIYF
CDR3 DNA: TGTGCCAGCAGCGTAGCCGCGGACAGGGCTGGAAACACCATATATTTT

D gene: -
V gene: TRBV7-6
clone size: -
J gene: TRBJ2-7
CDR3 protein: CASSLDEGAYEQYF
CDR3 DNA: TGTGCCAGCAGCTTAGATGAGGGGGCCTACGAGCAGTACTTC

D gene: TRBD1
V gene: TRBV2
clone size: -
J gene: TRBJ1-2
CDR3 protein: CASRETGLSYGYTF
CDR3 DNA: TGTGCCAGCAGAGAGACAGGGCTTTCCTATGGCTACACCTTC

D gene: -
V gene: TRBV11-2
clone size: -
J gene: TRBJ1-3
CDR3 protein: CASSLVTGAGNTIYF
CDR3 DNA: TGTGCCAGCAGCTTAGTCACAGGAGCGGGAAACACCATATATTTT

D gene: -
V gene: TRBV7-3
clone size: -
J gene: TRBJ1-1
CDR3 protein: CASSLVEGTEAFF
CDR3 DNA: TGTGCCAGCAGCTTGGTTGAGGGGACTGAAGCTTTCTTT

D gene: TRBD2
V gene: TRBV7-2
clone size: -
J gene: TRBJ2-1
CDR3 protein: CASSSPWVAGSSSYNEQFF
CDR3 DNA: TGTGCCAGCAGCTCCCCGTGGGTAGCGGGGTCGAGCTCCTACAATGAGCAGTTCTTC

D gene: -
V gene: TRBV28
clone size: -
J gene: TRBJ2-1
CDR3 protein: CASSPQSGSYNEQFF
CDR3 DNA: TGTGCCAGCAGTCCACAAAGCGGCTCCTACAATGAGCAGTTCTTC

D gene: TRBD1
V gene: TRBV9
clone size: -
J gene: TRBJ1-6
CDR3 protein: CASSAAQGANSPLHF
CDR3 DNA: TGTGCCAGCAGCGCTGCACAGGGGGCTAATTCACCCCTCCACTTT

D gene: TRBD2
V gene: TRBV27
clone size: -
J gene: TRBJ2-5
CDR3 protein: CASSRGLAGVGETQYF
CDR3 DNA: TGTGCCAGCAGTCGAGGTCTAGCGGGGGTCGGAGAGACCCAGTACTTC

D gene: -
V gene: TRBV14
clone size: -
J gene: TRBJ2-5
CDR3 protein: CASSQRHQETQYF
CDR3 DNA: TGTGCCAGCAGCCAAAGGCACCAAGAGACCCAGTACTTC

D gene: -
V gene: TRBV5-1
clone size: -
J gene: TRBJ1-3
CDR3 protein: CASREGLGQSGNTIYF
CDR3 DNA: TGCGCCAGCCGGGAGGGACTGGGACAATCTGGAAACACCATATATTTT

D gene: -
V gene: TRBV6-5
clone size: -
J gene: TRBJ1-2
CDR3 protein: CASSYSAGRVYGYTF
CDR3 DNA: TGTGCCAGCAGTTACTCGGCGGGTAGGGTCTATGGCTACACCTTC

D gene: -
V gene: TRBV19
clone size: -
J gene: TRBJ1-1
CDR3 protein: CASSITRGAEAFF
CDR3 DNA: TGTGCCAGTAGTATAACTAGGGGCGCTGAAGCTTTCTTT

D gene: -
V gene: TRBV9
clone size: -
J gene: TRBJ1-5
CDR3 protein: CASSVGWRRDQPQHF
CDR3 DNA: TGTGCCAGCAGCGTAGGCTGGAGGAGGGATCAGCCCCAGCATTTT

D gene: TRBD2
V gene: TRBV19
clone size: -
J gene: TRBJ2-7
CDR3 protein: CASSGRLAGGLEQYF
CDR3 DNA: TGTGCCAGTAGTGGCCGACTAGCGGGGGGACTCGAGCAGTACTTC

D gene: TRBD1
V gene: TRBV5-4
clone size: -
J gene: TRBJ2-1
CDR3 protein: CASSGFDRARDNEQFF
CDR3 DNA: TGTGCCAGCAGCGGATTCGACAGGGCCAGGGACAATGAGCAGTTCTTC

D gene: -
V gene: TRBV5-1
clone size: -
J gene: TRBJ2-1
CDR3 protein: CASSNAGHGYNEQFF
CDR3 DNA: TGCGCCAGCAGCAATGCCGGCCACGGCTACAATGAGCAGTTCTTC

D gene: TRBD1
V gene: TRBV5-4
clone size: -
J gene: TRBJ1-6
CDR3 protein: CASTPDRGGSPLHF
CDR3 DNA: TGTGCCAGCACCCCCGACAGGGGAGGTTCACCCCTCCACTTT

D gene: -
V gene: TRBV21-1
clone size: once
J gene: TRBJ2-1
CDR3 protein: CASSKEEYRTSGGACYNEQFF
CDR3 DNA: TGTGCCAGCAGCAAAGAGGAATACCGGACTAGCGGGGGGGCCTGCTACAATGAGCAGTTCTTC

D gene: -
V gene: TRBV7-3
clone size: -
J gene: TRBJ1-1
CDR3 protein: CASSRAVNTEAFF
CDR3 DNA: TGTGCCAGCAGCCGTGCCGTGAACACTGAAGCTTTCTTT